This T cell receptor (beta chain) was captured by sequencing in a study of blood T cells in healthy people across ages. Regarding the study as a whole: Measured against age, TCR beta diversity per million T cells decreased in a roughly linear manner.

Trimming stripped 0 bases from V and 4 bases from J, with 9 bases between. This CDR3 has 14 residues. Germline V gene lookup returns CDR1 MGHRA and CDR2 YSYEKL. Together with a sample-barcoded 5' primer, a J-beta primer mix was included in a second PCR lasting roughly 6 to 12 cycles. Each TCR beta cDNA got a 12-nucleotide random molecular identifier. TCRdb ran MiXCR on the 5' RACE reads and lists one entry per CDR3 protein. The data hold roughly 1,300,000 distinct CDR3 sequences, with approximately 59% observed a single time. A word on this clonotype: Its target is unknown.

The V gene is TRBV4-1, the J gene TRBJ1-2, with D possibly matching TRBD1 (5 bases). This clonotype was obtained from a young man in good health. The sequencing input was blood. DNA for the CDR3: TGCGCCAGCAGCCAAGATGGTCAGGGCTATGGCTACACCTTC. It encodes CASSQDGQGYGYTF.